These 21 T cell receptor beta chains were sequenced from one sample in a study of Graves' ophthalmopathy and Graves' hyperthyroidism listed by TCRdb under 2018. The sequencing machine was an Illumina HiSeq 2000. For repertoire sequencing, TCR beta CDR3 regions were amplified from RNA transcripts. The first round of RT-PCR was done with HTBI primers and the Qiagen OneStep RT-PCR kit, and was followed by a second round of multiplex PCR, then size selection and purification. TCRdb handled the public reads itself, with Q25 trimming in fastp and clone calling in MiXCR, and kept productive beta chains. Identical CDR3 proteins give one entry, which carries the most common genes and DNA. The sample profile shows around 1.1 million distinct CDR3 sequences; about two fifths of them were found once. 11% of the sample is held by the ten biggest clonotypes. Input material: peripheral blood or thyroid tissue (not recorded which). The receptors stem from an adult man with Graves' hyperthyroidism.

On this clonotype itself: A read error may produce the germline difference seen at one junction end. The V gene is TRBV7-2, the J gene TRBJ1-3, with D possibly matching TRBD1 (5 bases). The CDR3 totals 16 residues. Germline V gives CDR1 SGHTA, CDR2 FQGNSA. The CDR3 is CAGSLGGHNSGNTIYF. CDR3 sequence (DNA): TGTGCCGGCAGCTTAGGAGGACATAACTCTGGAAACACCATATATTTT. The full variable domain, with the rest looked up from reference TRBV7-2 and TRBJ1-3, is GAGVSQSPSNKVTEKGKDVELRCDPISGHTALYWYRQSLGQGLEFLIYFQGNSAPDKSGLPSDRFSAERTGGSVSTLTIQRTQQEDSAVYLCAGSLGGHNSGNTIYFGEGSWLTVV.

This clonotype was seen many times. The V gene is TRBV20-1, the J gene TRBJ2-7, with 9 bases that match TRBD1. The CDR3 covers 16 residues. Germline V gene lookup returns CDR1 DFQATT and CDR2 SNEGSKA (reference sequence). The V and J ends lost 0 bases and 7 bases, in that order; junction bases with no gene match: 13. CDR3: CSARDKIGTGHWEQYF. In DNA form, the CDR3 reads TGCAGTGCTAGAGATAAGATAGGGACAGGGCATTGGGAGCAGTACTTC.

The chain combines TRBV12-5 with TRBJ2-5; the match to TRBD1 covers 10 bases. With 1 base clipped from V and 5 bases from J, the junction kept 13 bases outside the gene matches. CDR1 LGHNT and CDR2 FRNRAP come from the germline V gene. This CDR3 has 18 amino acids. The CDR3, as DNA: TGTGCTAGTGGTTTGGGTATACCGGGACAGGGGATCGGGGAGACCCAGTACTTC. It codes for CASGLGIPGQGIGETQYF.

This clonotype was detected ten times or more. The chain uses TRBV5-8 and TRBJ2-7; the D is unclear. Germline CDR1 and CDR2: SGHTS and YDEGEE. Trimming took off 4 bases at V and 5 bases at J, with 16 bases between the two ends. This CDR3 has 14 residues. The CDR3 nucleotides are TGTGCCAGCAGCCCAGCCTTGGAGTTGAACGAGCAGTACTTC. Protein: CASSPALELNEQYF. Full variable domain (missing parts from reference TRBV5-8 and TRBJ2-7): EAGVTQSPTHLIKTRGQQATLRCSPISGHTSVYWYQQALGLGLQFLLWYDEGEERNRGNFPPRFSGRQFPNYSSELNVNALELEDSALYLCASSPALELNEQYFGPGTRLTVT.

CDR3 loop: CASSRAGLNSPLHF. The DNA for the CDR3 is TGTGCCAGCAGTCGTGCAGGGTTGAATTCACCCCTCCACTTT. The rearrangement uses TRBV27 and TRBJ1-6; a possible D gene is TRBD1 (5 bases). Per the germline V gene, CDR1 is MNHEY and CDR2 is SMNVEV (reference sequence). The CDR3 runs to 14 residues. Trimming took 5 bases from V and 7 from J, leaving 12 bases between them.

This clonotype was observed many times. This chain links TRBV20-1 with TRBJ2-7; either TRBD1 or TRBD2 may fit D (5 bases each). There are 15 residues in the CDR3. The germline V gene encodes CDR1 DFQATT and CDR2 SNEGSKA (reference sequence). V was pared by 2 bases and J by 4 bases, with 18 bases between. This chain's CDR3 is CSARFSWGSGYEQYF. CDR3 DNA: TGCAGTGCTAGATTCTCCTGGGGGTCTGGGTACGAGCAGTACTTC.

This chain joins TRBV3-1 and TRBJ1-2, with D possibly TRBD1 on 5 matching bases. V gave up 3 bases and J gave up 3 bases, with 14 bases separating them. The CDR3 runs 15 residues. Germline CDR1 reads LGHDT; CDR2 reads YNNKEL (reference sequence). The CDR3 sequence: CASSHSGRVDYGYTF. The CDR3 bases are TGTGCCAGCAGCCATTCAGGCAGGGTCGACTATGGCTACACCTTC. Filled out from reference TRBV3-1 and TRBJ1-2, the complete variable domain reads DTAVSQTPKYLVTQMGNDKSIKCEQNLGHDTMYWYKQDSKKFLKIMFSYNNKELIINETVPNRFSPKSPDKAHLNLHINSLELGDSAVYFCASSHSGRVDYGYTFGSGTRLTVV.

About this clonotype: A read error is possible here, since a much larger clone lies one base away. For the CDR3, the DNA is TGTGCCAGCACTCTCGGGGCCGCCCCAGATGGCTACACCTTC. This encodes CASTLGAAPDGYTF. V and J are TRBV25-1 and TRBJ1-2; D might be TRBD1 (5 bases). CDR1 and CDR2 from the germline V gene are MGHDK and SYGVNS. The V and J ends lost 7 bases and 6 bases respectively, with 18 bases between them. The CDR3 contains 14 residues.

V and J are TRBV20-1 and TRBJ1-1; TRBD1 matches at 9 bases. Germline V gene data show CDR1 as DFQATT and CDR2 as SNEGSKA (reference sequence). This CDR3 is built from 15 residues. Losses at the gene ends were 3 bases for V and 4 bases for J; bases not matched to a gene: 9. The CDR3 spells CSASRTGDYTTEAFF. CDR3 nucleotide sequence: TGCAGTGCTAGTAGGACAGGGGATTATACCACTGAAGCTTTCTTT.

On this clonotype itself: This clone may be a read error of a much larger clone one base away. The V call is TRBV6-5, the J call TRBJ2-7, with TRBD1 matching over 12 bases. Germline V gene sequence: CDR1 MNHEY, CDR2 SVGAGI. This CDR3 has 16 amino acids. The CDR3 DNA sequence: TGTGACAGCAGCTTGGGGGACAGGGGGCCCACCTACGAGCAGTACTTC. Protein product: CDSSLGDRGPTYEQYF.

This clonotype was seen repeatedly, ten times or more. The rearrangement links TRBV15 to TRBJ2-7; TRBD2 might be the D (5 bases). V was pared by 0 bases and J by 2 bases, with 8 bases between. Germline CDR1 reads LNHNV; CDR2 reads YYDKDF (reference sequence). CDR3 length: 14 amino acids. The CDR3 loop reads CATSRDEGTYEQYF. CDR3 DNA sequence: TGTGCCACCAGCAGAGATGAGGGAACCTACGAGCAGTACTTC. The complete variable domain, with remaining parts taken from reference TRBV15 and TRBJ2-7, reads DAMVIQNPRYQVTQFGKPVTLSCSQTLNHNVMYWYQQKSSQAPKLLFHYYDKDFNNEADTPDNFQSRRPNTSFCFLDIRSPGLGDTAMYLCATSRDEGTYEQYFGPGTRLTVT.

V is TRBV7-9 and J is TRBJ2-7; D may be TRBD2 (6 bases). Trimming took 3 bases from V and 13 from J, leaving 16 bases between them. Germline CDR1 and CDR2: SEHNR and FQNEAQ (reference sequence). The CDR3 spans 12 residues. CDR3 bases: TGTGCCAGCAGCTTCTCCGCGGGGAGTTCCTACTTC. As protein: CASSFSAGSSYF.

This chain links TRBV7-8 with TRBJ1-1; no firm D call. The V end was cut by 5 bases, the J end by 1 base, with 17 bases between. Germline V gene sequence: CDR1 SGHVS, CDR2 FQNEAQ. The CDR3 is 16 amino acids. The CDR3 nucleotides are TGTGCCAGCAGCACCCCCCCGGGCGGGAGGAACACTGAAGCTTTCTTT. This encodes CASSTPPGGRNTEAFF. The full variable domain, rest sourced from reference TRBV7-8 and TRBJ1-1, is GAGVSQSPRYKVAKRGQDVALRCDPISGHVSLFWYQQALGQGPEFLTYFQNEAQLDKSGLPSDRFFAERPEGSVSTLKIQRTQQEDSAVYLCASSTPPGGRNTEAFFGQGTRLTVV.

The CDR3 coding sequence is TGTGCCAGCAGCCCAACGCCCGGGACAGGGGAGCTGTTTTTT. Translated: CASSPTPGTGELFF. J is TRBJ2-2 and V is TRBV9, with a weak D call TRBD1 (6 bases). Germline V gene data show CDR1 as SGDLS and CDR2 as YYNGEE. V was clipped by 4 bases and J by 8 bases, with 15 bases between them. The CDR3 loop spans 14 amino acids.

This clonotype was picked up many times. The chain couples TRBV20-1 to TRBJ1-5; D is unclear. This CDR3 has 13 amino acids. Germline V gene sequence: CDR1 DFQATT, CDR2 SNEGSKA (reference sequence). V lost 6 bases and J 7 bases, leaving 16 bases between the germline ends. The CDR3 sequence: CSAETTPYQPQHF. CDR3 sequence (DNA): TGCAGTGCAGAGACGACACCGTACCAGCCCCAGCATTTT.

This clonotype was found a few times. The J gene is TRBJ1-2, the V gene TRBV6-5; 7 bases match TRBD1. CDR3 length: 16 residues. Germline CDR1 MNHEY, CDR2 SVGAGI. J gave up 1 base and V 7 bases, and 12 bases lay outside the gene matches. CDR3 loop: CASTSLGTAINYGYTF. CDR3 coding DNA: TGTGCCAGCACCTCTTTGGGGACAGCCATTAACTATGGCTACACCTTC.

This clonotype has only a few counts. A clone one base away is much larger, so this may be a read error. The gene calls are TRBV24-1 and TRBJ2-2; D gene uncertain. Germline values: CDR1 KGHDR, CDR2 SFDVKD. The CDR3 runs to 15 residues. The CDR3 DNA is TGTGCCACCGGTGATTCGCAGACCTTCACCGGGGAGCTGTTTTTT. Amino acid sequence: CATGDSQTFTGELFF.

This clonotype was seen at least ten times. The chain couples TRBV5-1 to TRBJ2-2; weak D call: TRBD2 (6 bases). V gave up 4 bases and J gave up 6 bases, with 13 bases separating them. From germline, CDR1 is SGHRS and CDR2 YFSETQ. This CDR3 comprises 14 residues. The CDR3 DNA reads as TGCGCCAGCAGCCCGCTTTCGGGGGCCGGGGAGCTGTTTTTT. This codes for CASSPLSGAGELFF. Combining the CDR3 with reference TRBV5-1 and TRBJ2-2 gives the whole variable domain KAGVTQTPRYLIKTRGQQVTLSCSPISGHRSVSWYQQTPGQGLQFLFEYFSETQRNKGNFPGRFSGRQFSNSRSEMNVSTLELGDSALYLCASSPLSGAGELFFGEGSRLTVL.

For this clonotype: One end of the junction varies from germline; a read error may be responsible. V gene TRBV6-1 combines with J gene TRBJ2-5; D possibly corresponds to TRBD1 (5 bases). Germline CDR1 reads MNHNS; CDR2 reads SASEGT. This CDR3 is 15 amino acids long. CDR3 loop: CASRDDSHSQEIQYF. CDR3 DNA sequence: TGTGCCAGCAGAGACGACAGCCATAGTCAAGAGATCCAGTACTTC.

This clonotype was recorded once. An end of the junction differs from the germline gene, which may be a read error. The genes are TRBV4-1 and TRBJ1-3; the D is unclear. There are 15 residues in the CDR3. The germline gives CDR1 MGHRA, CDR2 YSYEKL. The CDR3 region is CASGHRTDGTGTIYF. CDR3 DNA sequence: TGCGCCAGCGGCCACCGGACCGACGGAACCGGCACCATATATTTT.

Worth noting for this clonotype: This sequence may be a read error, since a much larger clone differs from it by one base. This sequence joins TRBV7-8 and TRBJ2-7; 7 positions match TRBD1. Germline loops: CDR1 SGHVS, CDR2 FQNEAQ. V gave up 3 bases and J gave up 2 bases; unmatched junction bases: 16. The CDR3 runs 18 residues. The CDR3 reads CASSFGVAGQALAYEQYF. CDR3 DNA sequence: TGTGCCAGCAGCTTCGGGGTTGCTGGACAGGCACTTGCCTACGAGCAGTACTTC.